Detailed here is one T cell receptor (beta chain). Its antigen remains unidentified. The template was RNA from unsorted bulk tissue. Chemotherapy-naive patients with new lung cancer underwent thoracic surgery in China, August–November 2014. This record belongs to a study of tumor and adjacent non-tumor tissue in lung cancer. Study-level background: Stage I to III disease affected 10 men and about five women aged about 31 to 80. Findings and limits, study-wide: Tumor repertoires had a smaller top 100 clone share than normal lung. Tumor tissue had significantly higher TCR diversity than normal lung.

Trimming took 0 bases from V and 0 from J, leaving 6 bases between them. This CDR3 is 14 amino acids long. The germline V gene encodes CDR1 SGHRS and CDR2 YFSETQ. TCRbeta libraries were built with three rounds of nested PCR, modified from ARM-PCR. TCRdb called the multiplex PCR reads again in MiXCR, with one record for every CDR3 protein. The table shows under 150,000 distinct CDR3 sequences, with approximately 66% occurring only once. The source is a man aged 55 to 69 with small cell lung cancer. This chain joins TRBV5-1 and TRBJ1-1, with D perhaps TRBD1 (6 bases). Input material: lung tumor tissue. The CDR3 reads CASSLGTVNTEAFF. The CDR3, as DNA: TGCGCCAGCAGCTTGGGGACAGTGAACACTGAAGCTTTCTTT.